The 31 T cell receptor beta chains reported below all come from one sample, sequenced in a study of patients and donors after allogeneic stem cell transplantation. One entry per CDR3 protein results from TCRdb running MiXCR on the RT-PCR reads. Of about 960,000 distinct CDR3 sequences in the sample, around 17% were seen once. The sequenced sample consisted of blood, either unsorted or a sorted T cell fraction (not recorded which). The receptors derive from a human donor who was either an allogeneic HSCT recipient or a stem cell or donor lymphocyte infusion donor (not recorded which). It is not recorded whose cells these are; they may come from a transplant donor.

This clonotype was seen a few times. This chain uses TRBV4-1 with TRBJ1-2; 7 nucleotides match TRBD1. Germline V CDR1 and CDR2: MGHRA, YSYEKL. The CDR3 is 15 residues long. The J segment lost 4 bases and the V segment lost 1 base, leaving 6 bases of the junction unmatched. The CDR3 is CASSQARGRSYGYTF. The CDR3, as DNA: TGCGCCAGCAGCCAAGCGAGGGGGCGCAGCTATGGCTACACCTTC.

The sample holds a few counts of this clonotype. The chain is built from TRBV24-1 and TRBJ2-1; D is unclear. CDR1 is KGHDR and CDR2 is SFDVKD in the germline V gene. Trimming cost V 7 bases and J 6 bases, with 12 bases left between them. The CDR3 totals 13 residues. The CDR3 loop is CATSTAGLNEQFF. CDR3 bases: TGTGCCACCAGCACCGCCGGTCTCAATGAGCAGTTCTTC.

This clonotype appeared a few times. The chain joins TRBV12-5 to TRBJ2-7; D is uncertain. Germline V lookup: CDR1 LGHNT, CDR2 FRNRAP. V was shortened by 2 bases and J by 6 bases, with 8 bases between the two germline ends. The CDR3 is made up of 12 amino acids. CDR3 in DNA: TGTGCTAGTGGTTTGCTCACCTCCGAGCAGTACTTC. It encodes CASGLLTSEQYF. Full variable domain (rest looked up from reference TRBV12-5 and TRBJ2-7): DARVTQTPRHKVTEMGQEVTMRCQPILGHNTVFWYRQTMMQGLELLAYFRNRAPLDDSGMPKDRFSAEMPDATLATLKIQPSEPRDSAVYFCASGLLTSEQYFGPGTRLTVT.

In this sample, this clonotype turned up a few times. The chain uses TRBV2 and TRBJ1-2, with TRBD1 identical over 10 bases. Germline trimming cut 6 bases from V and 7 bases from J; bases unmatched to any gene: 11. CDR3 length: 15 residues. Germline V gene data show CDR1 as SNHLY and CDR2 as FYNNEI. CDR3 amino acids: CASRHPGQGIAGYTF. For the CDR3, the DNA is TGTGCCAGCAGACACCCGGGACAGGGGATTGCTGGCTACACCTTC.

The chain employs TRBV29-1 and TRBJ1-1, with D unresolved. CDR1 is SQVTM, CDR2 ANQGSEA, per germline. The ends were cut back, 3 bases at V and 3 bases at J, with 14 bases in the middle. The CDR3 is 14 residues long. CDR3 residues: CSVDMGFGDTEAFF. CDR3 in DNA: TGCAGCGTTGATATGGGGTTTGGGGACACTGAAGCTTTCTTT.

In its sample, this clonotype was seen a few times. The V call is TRBV4-1, the J call TRBJ2-3, with 11 bases that match TRBD2. Germline loops: CDR1 MGHRA, CDR2 YSYEKL. This CDR3 spans 16 amino acids. V lost 1 base to trimming and J lost 5 bases; unmatched junction nucleotides: 5. The CDR3 coding sequence is TGCGCCAGCAGCCAAGTTGCTAGCGGGAGGCGAGATACGCAGTATTTT. It encodes CASSQVASGRRDTQYF.

V and J are TRBV3-1 and TRBJ2-1; TRBD2 aligns across 9 bases. V dropped 6 bases and J dropped 0; count of bases not matched to a gene: 15. Germline CDR1 reads LGHDT; CDR2 reads YNNKEL (reference sequence). The CDR3 is 19 residues long. The CDR3 DNA sequence: TGTGCCAGCAGAGGCACTTCCGTTCTAGCGGGGAGCTCCTACAATGAGCAGTTCTTC. The encoded protein is CASRGTSVLAGSSYNEQFF.

This clonotype was detected a few times. The chain joins TRBV5-1 to TRBJ2-1; 7 bases are a match to TRBD1. V trimming: 2 bases; J trimming: 6 bases; junction bases outside the gene matches: 8. The germline V gene has CDR1 SGHRS and CDR2 YFSETQ. CDR3 length: 15 residues. Written as DNA, the CDR3 is TGCGCCAGCAGCTTCCAGGGACAGCAGCGCAATGAGCAGTTCTTC. This translates into CASSFQGQQRNEQFF.

The V and J genes are TRBV9 and TRBJ1-2; a possible D gene is TRBD1 (6 bases). V was clipped by 6 bases and J by 4 bases, with 10 bases between them. The CDR3 loop spans 12 amino acids. Germline assignment: CDR1 SGDLS and CDR2 YYNGEE. The CDR3 spells CASTGTTYGYTF. The CDR3 DNA reads as TGTGCCAGCACCGGGACAACCTATGGCTACACCTTC.

This clonotype was seen a few times. CDR3 in amino acids: CASSYLAAGGTQYF. The CDR3 DNA reads TGTGCCAGCAGTTACTTGGCAGCCGGAGGGACCCAGTACTTC. This sequence joins TRBV6-5 and TRBJ2-5, with D possibly TRBD2 on 5 matching bases. This CDR3 is built from 14 residues. The V and J ends lost 1 base and 7 bases respectively, with 13 bases between them. Germline CDR1 is MNHEY and CDR2 is SVGAGI.

CDR3: CASSPPVPNQETQYF. The CDR3 nucleotides are TGTGCCAGCTCACCACCGGTCCCTAACCAAGAGACCCAGTACTTC. V is TRBV18 and J is TRBJ2-5; D call uncertain. V lost 0 bases and J lost 0, with 8 bases in between. Germline V CDR1 and CDR2: KGHSH, LQKENI. The CDR3 spans 15 residues.

The chain employs TRBV7-3 and TRBJ1-1, with D maybe TRBD1 (5 bases). The CDR3 is 15 amino acids. Germline V gene lookup returns CDR1 SGHTA and CDR2 FQGTGA. V was trimmed by 0 bases and J by 5 bases, leaving 13 bases between them. This chain's CDR3 is CASSLTGARGTEAFF. In DNA, the CDR3 is TGTGCCAGCAGCTTAACAGGGGCGCGAGGGACTGAAGCTTTCTTT.

This clonotype was seen only a few times. The chain employs TRBV18 and TRBJ2-1, with a tentative D call TRBD2 (6 bases). V lost 3 bases and J 6 bases, leaving 21 bases between the germline ends. The CDR3 loop spans 17 amino acids. Looked up from germline, CDR1 is KGHSH and CDR2 is LQKENI. CDR3 residues: CASSPGRDHSRGNEQFF. The CDR3 nucleotides read TGTGCCAGCTCACCCGGCCGGGATCATTCGCGGGGCAATGAGCAGTTCTTC.

This clonotype was recorded a few times. The rearrangement links TRBV27 to TRBJ2-7; tentatively, D is TRBD1 or TRBD2 (5 bases each). The V gene lost 5 bases and the J gene lost 7 bases, with 21 bases spanning the gap. The germline CDR1 and CDR2 sequences are MNHEY and SMNVEV (reference sequence). The CDR3 runs to 15 residues. The CDR3 spells CASSPYSGTAGEQYF. The DNA for the CDR3 is TGTGCCAGCAGTCCCTACTCCGGGACGGCGGGTGAGCAGTACTTC.

This clonotype occurred a few times. The V call is TRBV7-8, the J call TRBJ1-1, with D unresolved. The germline V gene has CDR1 SGHVS and CDR2 FQNEAQ. This CDR3 has 11 residues. V was pared by 1 base and J by 11 bases, with 8 bases between. The CDR3 spells CASSLEGLAFF. For the CDR3, the DNA is TGTGCCAGCAGCTTAGAAGGACTTGCTTTCTTT. Supplemented by reference TRBV7-8 and TRBJ1-1, the full variable domain reads GAGVSQSPRYKVAKRGQDVALRCDPISGHVSLFWYQQALGQGPEFLTYFQNEAQLDKSGLPSDRFFAERPEGSVSTLKIQRTQQEDSAVYLCASSLEGLAFFGQGTRLTVV.

V gene TRBV29-1 combines with J gene TRBJ1-1; D remains unclear. V lost 7 bases, J lost 0 bases, and 9 bases lay in between. This CDR3 is 12 amino acids long. Per the germline V gene, CDR1 is SQVTM and CDR2 is ANQGSEA. Written as DNA, the CDR3 is TGCAGCGCCGACGATATGAACACTGAAGCTTTCTTT. Translation gives CSADDMNTEAFF.

The chain joins TRBV18 to TRBJ2-7, with TRBD1 as a possible D gene (6 bases). Germline values: CDR1 KGHSH, CDR2 LQKENI. The CDR3 has 15 amino acids. Trimming pared 2 bases from V and 7 bases from J, leaving 18 bases between. CDR3 sequence: CASSPKDSPVGEQYF. CDR3 in DNA: TGTGCCAGCTCACCAAAGGACAGCCCCGTGGGGGAGCAGTACTTC.

This clonotype appeared a few times. This chain joins TRBV7-9 and TRBJ2-2; possibly TRBD1 for D (5 bases). This CDR3 is built from 16 residues. V lost 5 bases, J lost 0 bases, and 13 bases lay in between. The germline V gene has CDR1 SEHNR and CDR2 FQNEAQ (reference sequence). In DNA form, the CDR3 reads TGTGCCAGCAGCCCCACCCCAGGGTCGAACACCGGGGAGCTGTTTTTT. Protein: CASSPTPGSNTGELFF.

In this sample, this clonotype turned up a few times. J is TRBJ2-7 and V is TRBV3-1; weak D call: TRBD2 (5 bases). The germline CDR1 and CDR2 sequences are LGHDT and YNNKEL (reference sequence). The CDR3 spans 13 residues. With 3 bases removed from V and 6 bases from J, the gap between germline ends came to 12 bases. The CDR3 region has the DNA TGTGCCAGCAGCCAGAGTAGCGTCGGCGAGCAGTACTTC. This translates into CASSQSSVGEQYF.

As to this clonotype: The germline gene is not matched at one end of the junction; a read error may be the cause. V is TRBV12-3 or TRBV12-4 and J is TRBJ2-7, with 8 bases matching TRBD1. This CDR3 is built from 11 residues. The CDR3 loop reads CASGISGGSSF. The CDR3 DNA sequence: TGTGCCAGCGGGATCTCAGGGGGCTCCAGCTTC.

This clonotype was seen a few times. The CDR3 DNA reads TGTGCCAGCTCACCAAGCCTAGCGGACACCTCCAGCTCCTACAATGAGCAGTTCTTC. It yields the protein CASSPSLADTSSSYNEQFF. The genes are TRBV18 and TRBJ2-1; 7 bases map to TRBD2. The trim removed 2 bases at V and 0 bases at J, leaving 13 bases unmatched. The CDR3 length is 19 residues. The germline V gene has CDR1 KGHSH and CDR2 LQKENI. Full variable domain (missing parts from reference TRBV18 and TRBJ2-1): NAGVMQNPRHLVRRRGQEARLRCSPMKGHSHVYWYRQLPEEGLKFMVYLQKENIIDESGMPKERFSAEFPKEGPSILRIQQVVRGDSAAYFCASSPSLADTSSSYNEQFFGPGTRLTVL.

This clonotype has only a few counts. The CDR3 is CASSQEGPPLKLNQPQHF. DNA for the CDR3: TGCGCCAGCAGCCAAGAGGGACCCCCCCTGAAACTCAATCAGCCCCAGCATTTT. This chain joins TRBV4-1 and TRBJ1-5, with a possible D match to TRBD1 (5 bases). The CDR3 is made up of 18 amino acids. Germline V gene data show CDR1 as MGHRA and CDR2 as YSYEKL. V lost 0 bases to trimming and J lost 3 bases, with 18 bases between them.

The rearrangement links TRBV14 to TRBJ2-7; tentative D call: TRBD2 (7 bases). Germline loops: CDR1 SGHDN, CDR2 FVKESK. The ends were cut back, 1 base at V and 0 bases at J, with 13 bases in the middle. The CDR3 sequence is 16 residues long. Here the CDR3 DNA reads TGTGCCAGCAGCCAAGTGGCGGGGGCGAGCTCCTACGAGCAGTACTTC. It encodes CASSQVAGASSYEQYF.

The V and J genes are TRBV7-2 and TRBJ2-2; D is uncertain. The CDR3 runs 14 residues. Germline V gene data show CDR1 as SGHTA and CDR2 as FQGNSA. V lost 0 bases, J lost 3 bases, and 5 bases lay in between. CDR3 in amino acids: CASSLAWDTGELFF. CDR3 coding DNA: TGTGCCAGCAGCTTAGCGTGGGACACCGGGGAGCTGTTTTTT.

The chain recombines TRBV28 with TRBJ1-5, with D possibly TRBD1 on 5 matching bases. Trimming removed 3 bases at V and 8 bases at J, with 17 bases between. Germline CDR1 and CDR2: MDHEN and SYDVKM. CDR3 length: 15 amino acids. The DNA for the CDR3 is TGTGCCAGCAGTTTTTCCCCCAGGGCGGGGGAGCCCCAGCATTTT. This codes for CASSFSPRAGEPQHF.

This clonotype has only a few counts. CDR3 residues: CASSTGLAGGWSYNEQFF. As DNA, the CDR3 is TGCGCCAGCAGCACAGGACTAGCGGGAGGATGGTCCTACAATGAGCAGTTCTTC. The chain is built from TRBV5-1 and TRBJ2-1; TRBD2 aligns across 14 bases. Germline CDR1 SGHRS, CDR2 YFSETQ. V shed 4 bases and J 1 base; nucleotides not matched to a gene: 7. This CDR3 comprises 18 residues. Variable domain in full (rest from reference TRBV5-1 and TRBJ2-1): KAGVTQTPRYLIKTRGQQVTLSCSPISGHRSVSWYQQTPGQGLQFLFEYFSETQRNKGNFPGRFSGRQFSNSRSEMNVSTLELGDSALYLCASSTGLAGGWSYNEQFFGPGTRLTVL.

This clonotype came up a few times. The V gene is TRBV12-3 or TRBV12-4, the J gene TRBJ2-5, with D unresolved. The V end was cut by 7 bases, the J end by 2 bases, with 5 bases between. The CDR3 is 11 residues long. This CDR3 is CASTEQETQYF. In DNA, the CDR3 is TGTGCCAGCACTGAGCAAGAGACCCAGTACTTC.

The chain couples TRBV29-1 to TRBJ1-2; TRBD1 matches 7 bases. This CDR3 is 12 amino acids long. The germline V gene encodes CDR1 SQVTM and CDR2 ANQGSEA. V lost 6 bases, J lost 1 base, and 2 bases stayed unmatched. CDR3 protein: CSVQGDNYGYTF. Written as DNA, the CDR3 is TGCAGCGTCCAGGGGGATAACTATGGCTACACCTTC.

J is TRBJ1-1 and V is TRBV9, with D perhaps TRBD1 (5 bases). The CDR3 consists of 13 residues. V lost 4 bases to trimming and J lost 10 bases, with 17 bases between them. Looked up from germline, CDR1 is SGDLS and CDR2 is YYNGEE. As DNA, the CDR3 is TGTGCCAGCAGCCCCGAATACCGACAGACAGCTTTCTTT. It codes for CASSPEYRQTAFF.

The chain is built from TRBV15 and TRBJ2-2; no reliable D call. V was pared by 3 bases and J by 2 bases, with 4 bases between. CDR3 length equals 13 residues. Germline loops: CDR1 LNHNV, CDR2 YYDKDF (reference sequence). In DNA, the CDR3 is TGTGCCACCAGCAGCCAAAACACCGGGGAGCTGTTTTTT. It translates to CATSSQNTGELFF.

The V and J genes are TRBV4-3 and TRBJ1-6, with D unclear. Trimming took 1 base from V and 9 from J, leaving 10 bases between them. The CDR3 runs 14 residues. Germline lookup yields CDR1 LGHNA and CDR2 YSLEER. CDR3 DNA: TGCGCCAGCAGCCAAGCGAAGGGCGCTTCACCCCTCCACTTT. It codes for CASSQAKGASPLHF.